This TCR beta chain stems from a study of regulatory and conventional T cells in RAG deficiency. Overall study findings and caveats: Omenn patients showed >80% Treg-Tconv overlap and shorter CDR3 lengths. In Omenn syndrome, sorted "Tregs" may be peripherally activated cells. Compared with controls, unique Treg TCR beta sequences dropped roughly 96-fold in Omenn syndrome and CID/AS.

Germline-derived CDR1 and CDR2 are SGDLS and YYNGEE. CDR3 size: 16 residues. Trimming at V came to 3 bases and at J to 5 bases, leaving 5 bases not matched to a gene. Only in-frame clones appear in the TCRdb table, and some are missing; sequencing was by immunoSEQ multiplex PCR. The sample consists of approximately 30,000 clones, 90% to 96% of them appearing once. The sorted conventional CD4+ T cells were CD25-low and CD127-high, with genomic DNA sequenced. In the case of this clone: Its antigen is unidentified.

A further study also used this sample, focusing on regulatory T cells. As that report states: The PCR used 52 TRBV and 13 TRBJ primers.

The V gene is TRBV9, the J gene TRBJ2-5, with TRBD2 matching over 15 bases. Input material: CD25- CD4+ T cells sorted from blood. The origin of this receptor is a human donor in good health. CDR3 residues: CASSALGLAGGETQYF. CDR3 DNA: TGTGCCAGCAGCGCCCTGGGACTAGCGGGAGGTGAGACCCAGTACTTC. Using reference TRBV9 and TRBJ2-5 for the parts outside the CDR3, the full variable domain is DSGVTQTPKHLITATGQRVTLRCSPRSGDLSVYWYQQSLDQGLQFLIQYYNGEERAKGNILERFSAQQFPDLHSELNLSSLELGDSALYFCASSALGLAGGETQYFGPGTRLLVL.